This entry features one T cell receptor beta chain sequence. No antigen is known for it. This record comes from a study of T cells in localized non-small cell lung cancer. Study findings and constraints: Exceeding tumor, uninvolved adjacent lung had the highest T cell clonality. Elevated circulating T cell density in blood was associated with longer overall survival.

Germline V gene sequence: CDR1 MNHEY, CDR2 SVGAGI. J was trimmed by 6 bases and V by 2 bases; bases with no gene match: 10. This CDR3 has 16 residues. Repertoires were generated with immunoSEQ multiplex PCR, while TCRdb's copy carries only in-frame clones and drops some. The sample lists 20,000 to 25,000 clones, roughly 88% seen once, with approximately 9.4% in the top ten. The clonotype comes from a woman aged 40-69 years with stage III lung adenocarcinoma. The chain carries TRBV6-5 and TRBJ2-7; 10 bases map to TRBD2. The sequencing here drew on peripheral blood mononuclear cells, taken before any cancer treatment. The DNA for the CDR3 is TGTGCCAGCAGTTACGGGGAGCGGGAGGGCCGCTGCGAGCAGTACTTC. Its translation: CASSYGEREGRCEQYF.